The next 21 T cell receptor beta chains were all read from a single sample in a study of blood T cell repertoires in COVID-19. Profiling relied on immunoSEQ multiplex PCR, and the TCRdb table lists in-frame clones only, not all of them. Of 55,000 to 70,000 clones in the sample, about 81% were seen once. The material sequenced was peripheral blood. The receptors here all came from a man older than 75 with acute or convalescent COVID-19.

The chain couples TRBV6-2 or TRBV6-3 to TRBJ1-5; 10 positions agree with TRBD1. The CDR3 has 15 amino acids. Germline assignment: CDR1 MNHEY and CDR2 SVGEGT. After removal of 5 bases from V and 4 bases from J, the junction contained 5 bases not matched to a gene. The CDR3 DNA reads TGTGCCAGCAGTACTCCGGGACAGGGGAATCAGCCCCAGCATTTT. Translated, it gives CASSTPGQGNQPQHF.

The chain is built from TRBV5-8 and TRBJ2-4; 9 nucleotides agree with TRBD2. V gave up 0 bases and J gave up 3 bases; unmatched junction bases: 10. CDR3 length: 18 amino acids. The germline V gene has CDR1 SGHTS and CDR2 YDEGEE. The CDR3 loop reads CASSLGVAGEVGKNIQYF. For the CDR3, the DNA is TGTGCCAGCAGCTTGGGGGTAGCGGGAGAGGTTGGCAAAAACATTCAGTACTTC.

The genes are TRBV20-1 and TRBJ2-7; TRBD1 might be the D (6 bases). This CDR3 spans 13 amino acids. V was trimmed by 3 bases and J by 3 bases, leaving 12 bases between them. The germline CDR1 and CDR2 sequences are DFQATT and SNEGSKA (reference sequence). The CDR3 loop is CSASGSGDYEQYF. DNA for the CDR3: TGCAGTGCTAGTGGGTCAGGGGACTACGAGCAGTACTTC.

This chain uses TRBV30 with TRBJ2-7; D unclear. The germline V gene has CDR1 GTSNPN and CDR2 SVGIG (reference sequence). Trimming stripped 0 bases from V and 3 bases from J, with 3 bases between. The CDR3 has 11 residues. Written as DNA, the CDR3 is TGTGCCTGGAGTGTCCACTACGAGCAGTACTTC. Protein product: CAWSVHYEQYF.

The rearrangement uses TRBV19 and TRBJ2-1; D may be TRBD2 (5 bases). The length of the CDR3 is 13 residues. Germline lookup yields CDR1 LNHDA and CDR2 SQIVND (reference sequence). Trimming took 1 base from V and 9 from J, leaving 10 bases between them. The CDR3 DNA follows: TGTGCCAGTAGTATAGGGGAGCTAGGTGAGCAGTTCTTC. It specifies CASSIGELGEQFF.

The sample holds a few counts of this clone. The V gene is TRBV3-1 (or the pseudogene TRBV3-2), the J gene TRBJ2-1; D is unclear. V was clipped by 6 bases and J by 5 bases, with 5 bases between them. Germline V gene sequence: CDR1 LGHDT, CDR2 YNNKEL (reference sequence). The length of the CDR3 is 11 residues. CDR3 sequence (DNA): TGTGCCAGCAGGCGCAACAATGAGCAGTTCTTC. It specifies CASRRNNEQFF.

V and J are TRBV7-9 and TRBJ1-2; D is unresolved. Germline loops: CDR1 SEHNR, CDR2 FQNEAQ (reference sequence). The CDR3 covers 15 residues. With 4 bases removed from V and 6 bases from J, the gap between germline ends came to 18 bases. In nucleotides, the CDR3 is TGTGCCAGCAGCTCAAATCTGGAGGCGGGGAATGGCTACACCTTC. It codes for CASSSNLEAGNGYTF.

The CDR3 sequence: CASSKTGLAGGTDTQYF. Written as DNA, the CDR3 is TGTGCCAGCAGCAAGACGGGACTAGCGGGGGGCACAGATACGCAGTATTTT. V usage is TRBV21-1 and J usage is TRBJ2-3; the DNA was not compared with TRBD2, the D call given in the table. TRBV21-1 is a pseudogene locus. The CDR3 has 17 residues.

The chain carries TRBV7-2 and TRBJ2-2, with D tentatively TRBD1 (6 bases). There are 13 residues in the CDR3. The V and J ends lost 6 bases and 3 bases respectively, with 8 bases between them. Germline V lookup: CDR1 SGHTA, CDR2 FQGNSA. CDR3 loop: CASSTGYTGELFF. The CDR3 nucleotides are TGTGCCAGCAGTACAGGGTACACCGGGGAGCTGTTTTTT. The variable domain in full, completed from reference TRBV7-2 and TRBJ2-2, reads GAGVSQSPSNKVTEKGKDVELRCDPISGHTALYWYRQSLGQGLEFLIYFQGNSAPDKSGLPSDRFSAERTGGSVSTLTIQRTQQEDSAVYLCASSTGYTGELFFGEGSRLTVL.

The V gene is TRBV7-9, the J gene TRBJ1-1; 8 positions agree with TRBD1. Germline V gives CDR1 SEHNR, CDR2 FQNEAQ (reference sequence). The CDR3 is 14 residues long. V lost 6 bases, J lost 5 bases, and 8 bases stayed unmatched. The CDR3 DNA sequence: TGTGCCAGCAGATCCCGTACAGGGGGGACTGAAGCTTTCTTT. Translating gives CASRSRTGGTEAFF.

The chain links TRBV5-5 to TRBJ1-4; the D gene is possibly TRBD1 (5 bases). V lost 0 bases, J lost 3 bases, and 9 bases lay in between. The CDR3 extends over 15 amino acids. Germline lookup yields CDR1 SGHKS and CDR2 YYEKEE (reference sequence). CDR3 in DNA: TGTGCCAGCAGCTTGGGGCAGGGATCTAATGAAAAACTGTTTTTT. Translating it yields CASSLGQGSNEKLFF.

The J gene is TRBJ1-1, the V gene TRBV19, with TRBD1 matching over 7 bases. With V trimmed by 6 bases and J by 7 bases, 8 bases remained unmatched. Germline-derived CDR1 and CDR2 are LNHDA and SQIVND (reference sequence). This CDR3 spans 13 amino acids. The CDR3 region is CASSQTGMGEAFF. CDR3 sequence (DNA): TGTGCCAGTAGCCAGACAGGGATGGGTGAAGCTTTCTTT.

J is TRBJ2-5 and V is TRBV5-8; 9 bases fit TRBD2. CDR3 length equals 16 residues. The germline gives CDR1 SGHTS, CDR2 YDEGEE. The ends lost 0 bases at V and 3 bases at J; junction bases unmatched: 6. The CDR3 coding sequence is TGTGCCAGCAGCTTGGGACTAGCGGATTTGAAAGAGACCCAGTACTTC. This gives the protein CASSLGLADLKETQYF.

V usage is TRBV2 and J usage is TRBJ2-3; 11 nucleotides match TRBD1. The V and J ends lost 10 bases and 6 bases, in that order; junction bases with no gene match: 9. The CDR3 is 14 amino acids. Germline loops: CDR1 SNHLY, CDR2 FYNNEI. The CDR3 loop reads CATPDRGLGDTQYF. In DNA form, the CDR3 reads TGTGCCACCCCGGACAGGGGGCTCGGCGATACGCAGTATTTT.

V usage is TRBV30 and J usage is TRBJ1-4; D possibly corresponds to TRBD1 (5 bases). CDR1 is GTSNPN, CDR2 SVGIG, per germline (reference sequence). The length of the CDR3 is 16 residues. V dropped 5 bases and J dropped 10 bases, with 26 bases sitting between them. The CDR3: CAWSHPPTHLGGKLFF. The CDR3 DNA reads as TGTGCCTGGTCCCACCCCCCGACCCATTTGGGGGGAAAACTGTTTTTT.

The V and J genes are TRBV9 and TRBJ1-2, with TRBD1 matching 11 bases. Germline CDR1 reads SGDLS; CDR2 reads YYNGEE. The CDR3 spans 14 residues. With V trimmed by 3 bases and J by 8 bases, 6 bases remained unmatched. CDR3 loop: CASSADRGRDGYTF. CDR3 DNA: TGTGCCAGCAGCGCGGACAGGGGGCGCGACGGCTACACCTTC.

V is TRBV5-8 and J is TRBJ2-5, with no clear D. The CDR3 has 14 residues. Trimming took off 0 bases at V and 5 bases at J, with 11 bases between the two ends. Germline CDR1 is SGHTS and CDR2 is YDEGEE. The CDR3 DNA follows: TGTGCCAGCAGCTTGGTGGCCGCCCAGGAGACCCAGTACTTC. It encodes CASSLVAAQETQYF.

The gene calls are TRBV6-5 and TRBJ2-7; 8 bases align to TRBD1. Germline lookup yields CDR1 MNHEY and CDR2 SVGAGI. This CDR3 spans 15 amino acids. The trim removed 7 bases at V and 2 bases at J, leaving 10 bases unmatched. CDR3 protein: CASMKLGQGTYEQYF. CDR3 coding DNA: TGTGCCAGCATGAAGCTTGGACAGGGAACCTACGAGCAGTACTTC.

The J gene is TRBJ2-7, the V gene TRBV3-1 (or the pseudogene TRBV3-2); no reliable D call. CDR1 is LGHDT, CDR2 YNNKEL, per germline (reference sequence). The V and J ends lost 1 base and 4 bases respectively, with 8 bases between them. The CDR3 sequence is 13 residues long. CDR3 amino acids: CASSQVRRYEQYF. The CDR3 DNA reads TGTGCCAGCAGCCAAGTGAGGCGGTACGAGCAGTACTTC.

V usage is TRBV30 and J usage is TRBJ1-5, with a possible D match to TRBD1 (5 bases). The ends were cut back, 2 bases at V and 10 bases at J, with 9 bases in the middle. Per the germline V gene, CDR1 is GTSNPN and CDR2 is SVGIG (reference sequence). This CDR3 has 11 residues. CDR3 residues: CAWSLGGPQHF. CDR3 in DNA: TGTGCCTGGAGTCTGGGGGGTCCCCAGCATTTT.

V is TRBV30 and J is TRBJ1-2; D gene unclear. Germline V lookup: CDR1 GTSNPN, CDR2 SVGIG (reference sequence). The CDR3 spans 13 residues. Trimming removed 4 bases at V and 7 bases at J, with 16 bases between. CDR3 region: CAWTEEPGGGYTF. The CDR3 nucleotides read TGTGCCTGGACCGAGGAGCCGGGAGGTGGCTACACCTTC.